The 28 T cell receptor beta chains presented below share a single source sample, sequenced in a study of shared clonotypes between healthy human individuals (dated by TCRdb to the early 2020s). Library preparation employed the immunoSEQ multiplex PCR assay. The immuneACCESS repertoire file appears here via TCRdb, limited to in-frame rearrangements. These files lack a portion of the clones; in checked studies, under half of the deficit traces to unresolved V genes, and the cause of the others is not known. This sample has about 2 million clones in its table, and over 85% of those were observed once. The ten largest clonotypes hold about 1.1% of the sample. For the CD8 naive samples, CD45RO-negative cells were positively selected for CCR7, yielding a CD45RA+CCR7+ population from which TemRA cells were excluded. The specimen sequenced was naive CD8+ T cells sorted from blood. The cell subset or site label for this specimen denotes: CD45RA+CCR7+. All receptors derive from a man aged 18 to 29 in good health.

The rearrangement joins TRBV4-1 to TRBJ1-1; no firm D call. CDR1 and CDR2 from the germline V gene are MGHRA and YSYEKL. V was trimmed by 6 bases and J by 0 bases, leaving 2 bases between them. The CDR3 runs to 11 residues. CDR3 DNA: TGCGCCAGCAGTATGAACACTGAAGCTTTCTTT. Translation gives CASSMNTEAFF.

CDR3 loop: CASRLDSSYEQYF. The CDR3 bases are TGTGCCAGCCGCCTTGACAGTTCCTACGAGCAGTACTTC. The V and J genes are TRBV6-1 and TRBJ2-7; maybe TRBD1 (5 bases). The CDR3 is made up of 13 amino acids. Germline CDR1 reads MNHNS; CDR2 reads SASEGT. V gave up 8 bases and J gave up 1 base, with 12 bases separating them.

The CDR3 sequence: CASSLAPSSYNSPLHF. CDR3 in DNA: TGTGCCAGCAGCCTTGCGCCCAGCTCCTATAATTCACCCCTCCACTTT. The chain uses TRBV14 and TRBJ1-6; D call uncertain. The CDR3 covers 16 residues. Between the trimmed V and J ends, which lost 4 bases and 0 bases, there was a span of 10 bases. From germline, CDR1 is SGHDN and CDR2 FVKESK. Full variable domain (remainder filled in from reference TRBV14 and TRBJ1-6): EAGVTQFPSHSVIEKGQTVTLRCDPISGHDNLYWYRRVMGKEIKFLLHFVKESKQDESGMPNNRFLAERTGGTYSTLKVQPAELEDSGVYFCASSLAPSSYNSPLHFGNGTRLTVT.

The J gene is TRBJ2-7, the V gene TRBV9; D perhaps matches TRBD2 (7 bases). The germline CDR1 and CDR2 sequences are SGDLS and YYNGEE. Between the trimmed V and J ends, which lost 0 bases and 3 bases, there was a span of 13 bases. CDR3 length: 15 amino acids. CDR3: CASSVDGGAHYEQYF. Written as DNA, the CDR3 is TGTGCCAGCAGCGTAGATGGGGGGGCTCACTACGAGCAGTACTTC. The full variable domain, completed using reference TRBV9 and TRBJ2-7, is DSGVTQTPKHLITATGQRVTLRCSPRSGDLSVYWYQQSLDQGLQFLIQYYNGEERAKGNILERFSAQQFPDLHSELNLSSLELGDSALYFCASSVDGGAHYEQYFGPGTRLTVT.

This chain joins TRBV5-6 and TRBJ2-7, with 7 bases lining up with TRBD1. Germline assignment: CDR1 SGHDT and CDR2 YYEEEE. Germline trimming cut 4 bases from V and 3 bases from J; bases unmatched to any gene: 10. The CDR3 contains 15 residues. CDR3 sequence reads: CASSADRVPHYEQYF. CDR3 in DNA: TGTGCCAGCAGCGCCGACAGGGTCCCGCACTACGAGCAGTACTTC.

The chain is built from TRBV9 and TRBJ1-2; D gene uncertain. Per germline, CDR1 SGDLS and CDR2 YYNGEE. This CDR3 comprises 16 residues. Trimming took off 4 bases at V and 2 bases at J, with 18 bases between the two ends. The DNA for the CDR3 is TGTGCCAGCAGCCCCGTGCACCTACGGCCCAACTATGGCTACACCTTC. This gives the protein CASSPVHLRPNYGYTF.

The chain couples TRBV15 to TRBJ2-5; maybe TRBD1 (5 bases). The CDR3 contains 13 residues. V was trimmed by 0 bases and J by 4 bases, leaving 6 bases between them. Germline lookup yields CDR1 LNHNV and CDR2 YYDKDF (reference sequence). Written as DNA, the CDR3 is TGTGCCACCAGCAGAGAGCAGGGAGAGACCCAGTACTTC. Protein sequence: CATSREQGETQYF.

The chain joins TRBV19 to TRBJ1-5; D uncertain. There are 16 residues in the CDR3. V was clipped by 7 bases and J by 0 bases, with 16 bases between them. Per the germline V gene, CDR1 is LNHDA and CDR2 is SQIVND (reference sequence). CDR3 in DNA: TGTGCCAGTACCAATGATGGGGTCTATAGCAATCAGCCCCAGCATTTT. It yields the protein CASTNDGVYSNQPQHF.

A single count supports this clone. J is TRBJ1-2 and V is TRBV2, with 7 bases matching TRBD1. Unmatched junction bases numbered 5, after V lost 6 bases and J lost 1 base. Germline V gene data show CDR1 as SNHLY and CDR2 as FYNNEI. The length of the CDR3 is 14 residues. CDR3 region: CASSEGQSNYGYTF. In nucleotides, the CDR3 is TGTGCCAGCAGCGAGGGACAGAGTAACTATGGCTACACCTTC.

The chain has TRBV5-5 and TRBJ2-1; TRBD2 matches at 8 bases. The CDR3 is 16 amino acids. V lost 3 bases, J lost 0 bases, and 5 bases stayed unmatched. Germline V lookup: CDR1 SGHKS, CDR2 YYEKEE (reference sequence). Written as DNA, the CDR3 is TGTGCCAGCAGCTCGGGACTAGACAGCTCCTACAATGAGCAGTTCTTC. Protein product: CASSSGLDSSYNEQFF.

The rearrangement uses TRBV7-9 and TRBJ2-5; weak D call: TRBD1 (6 bases). CDR1 and CDR2 from the germline V gene are SEHNR and FQNEAQ (reference sequence). V was shortened by 4 bases and J by 10 bases, with 25 bases between the two germline ends. The CDR3 spans 16 residues. The CDR3: CASSSSGTPTSGDQYF. In DNA form, the CDR3 reads TGTGCCAGCAGCTCCTCCGGGACACCGACCTCAGGGGACCAGTACTTC. The complete variable domain, with remaining parts taken from reference TRBV7-9 and TRBJ2-5, reads DTGVSQNPRHKITKRGQNVTFRCDPISEHNRLYWYRQTLGQGPEFLTYFQNEAQLEKSRLLSDRFSAERPKGSFSTLEIQRTEQGDSAMYLCASSSSGTPTSGDQYFGPGTRLLVL.

Points on this clone: This specimen includes other DNA sequences encoding the same CDR3. Here the CDR3 DNA reads TGCGCCAGCAGCTTGGGGCTACAAGAGACCCAGTACTTC. Translation gives CASSLGLQETQYF. V is TRBV5-1 and J is TRBJ2-5; D call uncertain. Trimming stripped 0 bases from V and 2 bases from J, with 5 bases between. Germline loops: CDR1 SGHRS, CDR2 YFSETQ. The CDR3 length is 13 residues.

The chain uses TRBV19 and TRBJ1-1; D gene unclear. This CDR3 contains 11 residues. Trimming shortened V by 3 bases and J by 8 bases, and 7 bases separated the two germline ends. Germline values: CDR1 LNHDA, CDR2 SQIVND (reference sequence). The CDR3 DNA reads TGTGCCAGTAGTATGACCAGCGAAGCTTTCTTT. It translates to CASSMTSEAFF. The full variable domain, its missing parts supplied by reference TRBV19 and TRBJ1-1, is DGGITQSPKYLFRKEGQNVTLSCEQNLNHDAMYWYRQDPGQGLRLIYYSQIVNDFQKGDIAEGYSVSREKKESFPLTVTSAQKNPTAFYLCASSMTSEAFFGQGTRLTVV.

This clone appeared once. This chain's CDR3 is CASSQEYPGGDTEAFF. DNA for the CDR3: TGCGCCAGCAGCCAGGAATACCCAGGGGGAGACACTGAAGCTTTCTTT. The rearrangement links TRBV4-1 to TRBJ1-1; 7 bases are a match to TRBD1. Trimming took 3 bases from V and 3 from J; bases not matched to a gene: 10. The germline V gene encodes CDR1 MGHRA and CDR2 YSYEKL. This CDR3 comprises 16 residues.

V usage is TRBV28 and J usage is TRBJ1-5; TRBD1 agrees at 7 bases. Germline V gives CDR1 MDHEN, CDR2 SYDVKM. This CDR3 contains 16 residues. The V segment lost 5 bases and the J segment 4 bases; nucleotides outside the gene matches: 11. The CDR3 spells CASSLTGVGVNQPQHF. CDR3 DNA sequence: TGTGCCAGCAGTCTTACAGGGGTAGGTGTAAATCAGCCCCAGCATTTT.

The chain is built from TRBV25-1 and TRBJ2-7, with TRBD2 identical over 7 bases. J was trimmed by 2 bases and V by 6 bases; bases with no gene match: 1. The CDR3 is 12 amino acids. CDR1 is MGHDK and CDR2 is SYGVNS in the germline V gene. The CDR3 loop reads CASRAGAYEQYF. The CDR3 DNA sequence: TGTGCCAGCAGGGCGGGAGCCTACGAGCAGTACTTC.

A single count supports this clone. The chain combines TRBV28 with TRBJ1-2, with D perhaps matching TRBD1 (6 bases). Trimming left V 5 bases short and J 3 bases short, with 16 bases between. This CDR3 spans 15 amino acids. Germline CDR1 is MDHEN and CDR2 is SYDVKM. CDR3: CASSQPEDSYYGYTF. The DNA for the CDR3 is TGTGCCAGCAGTCAACCTGAGGACAGCTACTATGGCTACACCTTC.

The chain's CDR3 is CASSEALDYNEKLFF. CDR3 DNA: TGTGCCAGCAGTGAAGCGCTTGATTATAATGAAAAACTGTTTTTT. The chain carries TRBV2 and TRBJ1-4; D ambiguous. CDR3 length: 15 amino acids. From germline, CDR1 is SNHLY and CDR2 FYNNEI. The V and J ends lost 0 bases and 4 bases respectively, with 9 bases between them.

This chain joins TRBV7-2 and TRBJ2-2; TRBD1 matches 9 bases. Germline V gives CDR1 SGHTA, CDR2 FQGNSA. The V segment lost 6 bases and the J segment 4 bases; nucleotides outside the gene matches: 9. CDR3 length: 16 amino acids. The CDR3 is CASSSSDRGGTGELFF. The CDR3 bases are TGTGCCAGCAGTTCCTCGGACAGGGGAGGCACCGGGGAGCTGTTTTTT.

The V and J genes are TRBV5-4 and TRBJ1-2; D call uncertain. The germline V and J ends were trimmed by 0 bases and 3 bases, with 6 bases remaining between them. From germline, CDR1 is SGHNT and CDR2 YYREEE (reference sequence). This CDR3 is 13 amino acids long. The CDR3 DNA is TGTGCCAGCAGCTTGGAGGAACACTATGGCTACACCTTC. Translating it yields CASSLEEHYGYTF.

The rearrangement uses TRBV10-1 and TRBJ2-7, with 12 bases aligning to TRBD2. Germline CDR1 is WNHNN and CDR2 is SYGVQD (reference sequence). V lost 8 bases to trimming and J lost 7 bases; unmatched junction nucleotides: 15. The CDR3 runs 16 residues. CDR3 in amino acids: CASRTSGKDVPAEQYF. DNA for the CDR3: TGCGCCAGCCGGACTAGCGGGAAGGACGTTCCGGCAGAGCAGTACTTC.

This chain joins TRBV4-3 and TRBJ2-1; a possible D gene is TRBD2 (6 bases). The germline gives CDR1 LGHNA, CDR2 YSLEER. Trimming pared 1 base from V and 11 bases from J, leaving 18 bases between. There are 15 residues in the CDR3. The CDR3 DNA is TGCGCCAGCAGCCAAGTGTACTCGGGGGAAGGAAAGCAGTTCTTC. Its translation is CASSQVYSGEGKQFF.

This sequence joins TRBV7-9 and TRBJ2-1; D gene unclear. The CDR3 extends over 15 amino acids. Germline loops: CDR1 SEHNR, CDR2 FQNEAQ (reference sequence). The V and J ends lost 0 bases and 1 base respectively, with 7 bases between them. CDR3 DNA: TGTGCCAGCAGCTTAGCCATCGAGTCCTACAATGAGCAGTTCTTC. Residues: CASSLAIESYNEQFF.

This rearrangement joins TRBV28 to TRBJ2-7; 8 bases map to TRBD1. The J segment lost 4 bases and the V segment lost 4 bases, leaving 9 bases of the junction unmatched. Germline-derived CDR1 and CDR2 are MDHEN and SYDVKM. There are 15 residues in the CDR3. CDR3 DNA: TGTGCCAGCAGTTCCCCTCCAGGGGGCGGATACGAGCAGTACTTC. Its translation is CASSSPPGGGYEQYF.

The J gene is TRBJ1-2, the V gene TRBV11-2; unclear D gene. Germline CDR1 reads SGHAT; CDR2 reads FQNNGV. This CDR3 contains 14 residues. V lost 1 base and J lost 8, with 14 bases in between. The CDR3 DNA sequence: TGTGCCAGCAGCTTAGCTCCATTTTCGGGGGGCTACACCTTC. The encoded protein is CASSLAPFSGGYTF.

The chain couples TRBV19 to TRBJ2-7; no clear D. This CDR3 comprises 12 residues. V was cut by 7 bases and J by 6 bases, with 13 bases left in between. Germline CDR1 LNHDA, CDR2 SQIVND (reference sequence). CDR3 amino acids: CASNESRVEQYF. The CDR3 nucleotides are TGTGCCAGTAATGAATCACGCGTCGAGCAGTACTTC.

V is TRBV7-8 and J is TRBJ2-3, with a weak D call TRBD2 (7 bases). There are 17 residues in the CDR3. Trimming stripped 1 base from V and 2 bases from J, with 16 bases between. Germline CDR1 and CDR2: SGHVS and FQNEAQ. CDR3 coding DNA: TGTGCCAGCAGCTTAGACCTAGCGGACAGCCCCACAGATACGCAGTATTTT. This translates into CASSLDLADSPTDTQYF.

The rearrangement uses TRBV10-2 and TRBJ2-1; perhaps D is TRBD1 or TRBD2 (9 bases each). V lost 3 bases, J lost 4 bases, and 16 bases lay in between. The CDR3 is 16 amino acids. Germline CDR1 reads WSHSY; CDR2 reads SAAADI. Here the CDR3 reads CASSDAGGTGYNEQFF. DNA for the CDR3: TGCGCCAGCAGTGATGCGGGAGGGACAGGGTACAATGAGCAGTTCTTC.